A selection of T cell receptor beta chains follows, all from one sample in a study of tumor-infiltrating lymphocytes in oesophageal squamous cell carcinoma. One entry per CDR3 protein, called by TCRdb with MiXCR from the PCR reads. The sample records approximately 12,000 distinct CDR3 sequences, more than 55% being singletons. Sequencing input: esophageal tumor tissue. These TCRs come from a male donor with esophageal squamous cell carcinoma. The CDR3 runs from the conserved cysteine through the conserved F or W.

j_gene: -
v_gene: TRBV7-2
CDR3aa: CASSFAYYEQYF

j_gene: TRBJ2-3
v_gene: TRBV7-2
CDR3aa: CASSLELGVGADTQYF

j_gene: -
v_gene: TRBV7-2
CDR3aa: CASSLGQAGLPYEQYF

j_gene: TRBJ2-4
v_gene: TRBV12-3/TRBV12-4
CDR3aa: CASSATSGGHNEQYF

j_gene: TRBJ2-3
v_gene: TRBV27
CDR3aa: CASRLAGGPSDTQYF

j_gene: TRBJ2-6
v_gene: TRBV7-3
CDR3aa: CASSLGPFF

j_gene: -
v_gene: TRBV10-3
CDR3aa: CAISESEGFYEQYF

j_gene: TRBJ2-1
v_gene: TRBV6-6
CDR3aa: CASSYLGTGTNEQFF

j_gene: TRBJ2-1
v_gene: TRBV7-3
CDR3aa: CASSPNSGTSDNEQFF

j_gene: TRBJ1-6
v_gene: TRBV7-2
CDR3aa: CASSLPQGYQTQYF

j_gene: TRBJ2-3
v_gene: TRBV6-1
CDR3aa: CASSEATDTQYF

j_gene: TRBJ2-3
v_gene: TRBV7-3
CDR3aa: CASSLGGAADTQYF

j_gene: -
v_gene: TRBV11-2
CDR3aa: CASSVRQGDQETQYF

j_gene: TRBJ2-2
v_gene: TRBV7-2
CDR3aa: CASSSEWGELFF

j_gene: TRBJ2-1
v_gene: TRBV12-5
CDR3aa: CASGLNLSGIRSYNEQFF

j_gene: TRBJ1-6
v_gene: TRBV6-1
CDR3aa: CASSGQGYNSPLHF

j_gene: TRBJ2-3
v_gene: TRBV7-6
CDR3aa: CASSFRDPPDTQYF

j_gene: TRBJ2-5
v_gene: TRBV5-4
CDR3aa: CASSLRLAGGDETQYF

j_gene: -
v_gene: TRBV7-2
CDR3aa: CASSPVPGQGWAYNEQFF

j_gene: TRBJ2-3
v_gene: TRBV10-3
CDR3aa: CATKSDTQYF

j_gene: TRBJ2-5
v_gene: TRBV6-6
CDR3aa: CASIDRVGDYNEQYF

j_gene: -
v_gene: TRBV6-1
CDR3aa: CASSGLAGYLEQYF

j_gene: TRBJ2-1
v_gene: TRBV7-2
CDR3aa: CASSLGTGRGNEQFF